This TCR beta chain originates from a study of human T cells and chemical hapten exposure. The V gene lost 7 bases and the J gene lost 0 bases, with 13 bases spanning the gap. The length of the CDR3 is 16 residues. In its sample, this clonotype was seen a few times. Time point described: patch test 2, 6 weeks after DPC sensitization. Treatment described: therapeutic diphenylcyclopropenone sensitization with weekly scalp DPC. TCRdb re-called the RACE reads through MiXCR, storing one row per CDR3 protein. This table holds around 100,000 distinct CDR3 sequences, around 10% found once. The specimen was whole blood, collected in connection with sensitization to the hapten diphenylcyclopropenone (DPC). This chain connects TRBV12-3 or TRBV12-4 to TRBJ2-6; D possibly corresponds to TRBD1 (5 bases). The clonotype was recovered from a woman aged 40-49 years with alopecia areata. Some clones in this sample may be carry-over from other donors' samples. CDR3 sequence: CASTRQLSSGANVLTF. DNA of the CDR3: TGTGCCAGCACCCGACAGTTAAGCTCTGGGGCCAACGTCCTGACTTTC.